In this sample, the clone carrying this T cell receptor beta chain turned up a few times. As yet, its antigen is unknown. Germline CDR1 reads LGHNA; CDR2 reads YSLEER. Trimming at V came to 4 bases and at J to 1 base, leaving 13 bases not matched to a gene. The CDR3 length is 18 residues. This sample is part of a study of Ad26.COV2.S vaccination and SARS-CoV-2 variants. The overall study: Once, or twice with 56 days between doses, Ad26.COV2.S was given intramuscularly. General study findings and limits: Across vaccine and placebo recipients, the breadth of non-spike TCRs was similar.

Treatment specified: some 20 received Ad26.COV2.S at low or high dose, single or two shots; about 5 received placebo; per-sample allocation not given. Samples came from day 63 after the first vaccine or placebo injection. Vaccination used an Ad26 vector expressing Wuhan-strain SARS-CoV-2 spike. Profiled with immunoSEQ multiplex PCR; TCRdb holds only in-frame clones, not every one. The repertoire holds approximately 340,000 clones, with 70% to 90% as singletons. This chain joins TRBV4-3 and TRBJ2-5; 9 nucleotides line up with TRBD2. Sequencing used peripheral blood, obtained in a trial of Ad26.COV2.S vaccine versus placebo. The sequence was collected from a person aged 18-65 years who received the Ad26.COV2.S COVID-19 vaccine or a placebo. This CDR3 reads CASSPNSPIAGAQETQYF. The CDR3 DNA reads TGCGCCAGCAGCCCAAATTCTCCTATAGCGGGGGCCCAAGAGACCCAGTACTTC.